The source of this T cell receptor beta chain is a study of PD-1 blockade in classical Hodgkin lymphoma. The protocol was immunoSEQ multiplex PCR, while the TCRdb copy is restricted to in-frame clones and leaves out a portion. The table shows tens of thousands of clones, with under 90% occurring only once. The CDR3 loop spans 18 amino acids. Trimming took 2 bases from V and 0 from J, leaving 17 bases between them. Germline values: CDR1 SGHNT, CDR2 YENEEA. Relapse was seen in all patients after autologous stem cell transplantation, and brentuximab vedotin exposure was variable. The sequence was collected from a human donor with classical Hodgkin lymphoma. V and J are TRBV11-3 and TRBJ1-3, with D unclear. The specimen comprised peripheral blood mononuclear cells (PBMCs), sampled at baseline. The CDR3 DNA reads TGTGCCAGCAGCTTACCAACGCGGGGAGGATGCTCTGGAAACACCATATATTTT. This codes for CASSLPTRGGCSGNTIYF.